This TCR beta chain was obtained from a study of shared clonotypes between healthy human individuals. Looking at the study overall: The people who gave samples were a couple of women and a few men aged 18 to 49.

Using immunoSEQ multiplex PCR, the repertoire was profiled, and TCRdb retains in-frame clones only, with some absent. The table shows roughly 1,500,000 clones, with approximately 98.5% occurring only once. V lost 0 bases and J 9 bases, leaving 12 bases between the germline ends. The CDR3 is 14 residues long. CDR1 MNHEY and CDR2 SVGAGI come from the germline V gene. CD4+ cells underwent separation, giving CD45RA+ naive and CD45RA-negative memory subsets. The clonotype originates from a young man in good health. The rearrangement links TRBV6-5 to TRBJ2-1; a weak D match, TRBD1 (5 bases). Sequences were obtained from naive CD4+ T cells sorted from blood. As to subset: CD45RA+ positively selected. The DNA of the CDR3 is TGTGCCAGCAGTTACTCGGCCAGGGCCGGTGAGCAGTTCTTC. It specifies CASSYSARAGEQFF.